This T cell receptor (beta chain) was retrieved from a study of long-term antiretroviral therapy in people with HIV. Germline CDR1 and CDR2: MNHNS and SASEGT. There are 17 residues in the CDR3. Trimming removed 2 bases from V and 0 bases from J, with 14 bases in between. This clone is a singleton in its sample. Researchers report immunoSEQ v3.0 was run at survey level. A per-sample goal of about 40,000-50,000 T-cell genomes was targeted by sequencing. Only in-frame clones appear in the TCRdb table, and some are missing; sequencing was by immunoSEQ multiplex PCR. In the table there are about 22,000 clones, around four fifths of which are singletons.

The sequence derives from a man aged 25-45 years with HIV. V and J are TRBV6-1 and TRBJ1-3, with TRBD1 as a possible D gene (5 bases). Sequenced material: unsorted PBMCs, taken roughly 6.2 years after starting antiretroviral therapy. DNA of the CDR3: TGTGCCAGCAGTGAACTGGGACGATCGAGCTCTGGAAACACCATATATTTT. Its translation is CASSELGRSSSGNTIYF.